These 24 T cell receptor beta chains share one sample of origin, sequenced in a study of blood T cell repertoires in COVID-19. The data were produced by immunoSEQ multiplex PCR, yet TCRdb's version contains in-frame clones alone and is incomplete. The sample has tens of thousands of clones, under 90% seen once. Sequencing was carried out using peripheral blood. These receptors came from a human donor with active COVID-19. The donor label of this sample is uncertain.

The chain employs TRBV6-6 and TRBJ2-5, with D possibly matching TRBD2 (6 bases). Germline V CDR1 and CDR2: MNHNY, SVGAGI (reference sequence). The CDR3 contains 14 residues. Trimming left V 6 bases short and J 4 bases short, with 15 bases between. The CDR3 sequence is CASSRTSMRETQYF. Here the CDR3 DNA reads TGTGCCAGCAGCCGAACTAGCATGAGAGAGACCCAGTACTTC.

Points on this clone: Other nucleotide sequences from this sample produce the same CDR3. The chain is built from TRBV18 and TRBJ2-5; 7 nucleotides match TRBD1. J lost 5 bases, V lost 6 bases, and 6 bases had no gene match. This CDR3 is built from 13 residues. Germline V CDR1 and CDR2: KGHSH, LQKENI. The CDR3 nucleotides are TGTGCCAGCTCCCAGGGACAGCAGGAGACCCAGTACTTC. It encodes CASSQGQQETQYF.

This chain connects TRBV16 to TRBJ1-3; 7 bases agree with TRBD1. Germline CDR1 is KGHSY and CDR2 is FQNENV. With 3 bases clipped from V and 2 bases from J, the junction kept 7 bases outside the gene matches. The CDR3 runs 16 residues. The CDR3 DNA sequence: TGTGCCAGCAGCCAGCAGACAGGGTCGGCTGGAAACACCATATATTTT. Its translation is CASSQQTGSAGNTIYF.

V and J are TRBV19 and TRBJ2-6; tentatively, D is TRBD2 (5 bases). CDR1 is LNHDA, CDR2 SQIVND, per germline (reference sequence). The CDR3 contains 17 residues. Trimming left V 0 bases short and J 3 bases short, with 12 bases between. The chain's CDR3 is CASSIDSEGYGANVLTF. The CDR3 bases are TGTGCCAGTAGTATAGATTCCGAGGGCTATGGGGCCAACGTCCTGACTTTC. The full variable domain, in which reference TRBV19 and TRBJ2-6 provide the parts outside the CDR3, is DGGITQSPKYLFRKEGQNVTLSCEQNLNHDAMYWYRQDPGQGLRLIYYSQIVNDFQKGDIAEGYSVSREKKESFPLTVTSAQKNPTAFYLCASSIDSEGYGANVLTFGAGSRLTVL.

The chain uses TRBV5-6 and TRBJ2-7, with 7 nucleotides matching TRBD1. With V trimmed by 3 bases and J by 3 bases, 12 bases remained unmatched. The CDR3 spans 16 residues. The germline CDR1 and CDR2 sequences are SGHDT and YYEEEE. Written as DNA, the CDR3 is TGTGCCAGCAGCTCTTCGACAGGGATGTCAGGCTACGAGCAGTACTTC. Its protein product is CASSSSTGMSGYEQYF.

The CDR3 is CASSDSQGGQPQHF. For the CDR3, the DNA is TGTGCCAGCAGTGACTCCCAGGGAGGTCAGCCCCAGCATTTT. The chain links TRBV6-4 to TRBJ1-5; possible D gene TRBD1, 5 bases. In germline, CDR1 is MRHNA, CDR2 SNTAGT. Trimming left V 0 bases short and J 6 bases short, with 9 bases between. The CDR3 consists of 14 residues.

The chain joins TRBV28 to TRBJ1-4; tentative D call: TRBD1 (6 bases). The V gene lost 7 bases and the J gene lost 7 bases, with 19 bases spanning the gap. From germline, CDR1 is MDHEN and CDR2 SYDVKM. CDR3 length: 15 residues. The CDR3 spells CASTQRGGFGEKLFF. The DNA of the CDR3 is TGTGCCAGCACCCAAAGGGGGGGGTTCGGTGAAAAACTGTTTTTT.

The chain has TRBV2 and TRBJ2-7; TRBD1 agrees at 7 bases. CDR1 and CDR2 (germline): SNHLY, FYNNEI. V shed 1 base, J shed 3 bases, and the junction held 3 bases outside the gene matches. CDR3 length: 14 amino acids. The CDR3 protein is CASSEDRGLYEQYF. CDR3 nucleotide sequence: TGTGCCAGCAGTGAAGACAGGGGCCTCTACGAGCAGTACTTC.

In DNA form, the CDR3 reads TGTGCCAGCAGTGCCCCCGGGACAGATAACTATGGCTACACCTTC. Translating gives CASSAPGTDNYGYTF. V usage is TRBV28 and J usage is TRBJ1-2; 7 bases match TRBD1. The length of the CDR3 is 15 residues. Germline V gene data show CDR1 as MDHEN and CDR2 as SYDVKM. The junction had 7 bases not matched to a gene; V was cut back by 5 bases and J by 1 base.

The chain employs TRBV5-6 and TRBJ2-4, with D possibly matching TRBD1 (6 bases). Trimming removed 0 bases at V and 7 bases at J, with 14 bases between. Germline V gene sequence: CDR1 SGHDT, CDR2 YYEEEE. The CDR3 is 15 residues long. The CDR3 loop reads CASSLVQGPLNIQYF. Written as DNA, the CDR3 is TGTGCCAGCAGCTTGGTGCAGGGGCCACTTAACATTCAGTACTTC.

The V call is TRBV25-1, the J call TRBJ1-1; D not resolved. The germline gives CDR1 MGHDK, CDR2 SYGVNS. V was cut by 3 bases and J by 0 bases, with 14 bases left in between. This CDR3 has 16 residues. The CDR3 region has the DNA TGTGCCAGCAGTGAGATGGGCAGGCGGGTGAACACTGAAGCTTTCTTT. This codes for CASSEMGRRVNTEAFF.

The CDR3 spells CASSLVLGNEQFF. The DNA of the CDR3 is TGTGCCAGCAGCTTAGTTCTAGGCAATGAGCAGTTCTTC. The chain has TRBV7-9 and TRBJ2-1; D remains ambiguous. The CDR3 extends over 13 amino acids. Germline V CDR1 and CDR2: SEHNR, FQNEAQ (reference sequence). Trimming shortened V by 1 base and J by 6 bases, and 7 bases separated the two germline ends.

The V call is TRBV11-2, the J call TRBJ2-1; tentatively, D is TRBD1 (6 bases). Deletions cut 0 bases from V and 6 bases from J, with 12 bases between. This CDR3 is 15 amino acids long. Germline V gene sequence: CDR1 SGHAT, CDR2 FQNNGV. As DNA, the CDR3 is TGTGCCAGCAGCTTAGATTGGCGGACAGCCAATGAGCAGTTCTTC. This translates into CASSLDWRTANEQFF. Full variable domain (outside the CDR3, taken from reference TRBV11-2 and TRBJ2-1): EAGVAQSPRYKIIEKRQSVAFWCNPISGHATLYWYQQILGQGPKLLIQFQNNGVVDDSQLPKDRFSAERLKGVDSTLKIQPAKLEDSAVYLCASSLDWRTANEQFFGPGTRLTVL.

J is TRBJ1-1 and V is TRBV5-1; 7 bases line up with TRBD1. V lost 0 bases to trimming and J lost 1 base; unmatched junction nucleotides: 3. The CDR3 runs to 15 residues. Germline V gene lookup returns CDR1 SGHRS and CDR2 YFSETQ. CDR3 protein: CASSLVGQQNTEAFF. In nucleotides, the CDR3 is TGCGCCAGCAGCTTGGTGGGACAGCAGAACACTGAAGCTTTCTTT. The full variable domain, with the rest looked up from reference TRBV5-1 and TRBJ1-1, is KAGVTQTPRYLIKTRGQQVTLSCSPISGHRSVSWYQQTPGQGLQFLFEYFSETQRNKGNFPGRFSGRQFSNSRSEMNVSTLELGDSALYLCASSLVGQQNTEAFFGQGTRLTVV.

The chain couples TRBV6-2 or TRBV6-3 to TRBJ1-2; 9 bases are a match to TRBD1. The germline CDR1 and CDR2 sequences are MNHEY and SVGEGT. Trimming cost V 6 bases and J 8 bases; bases outside gene matches: 4. CDR3 size: 12 residues. In DNA form, the CDR3 reads TGTGCCAGCAGCTGGACAGGGGACGGCTACACCTTC. It codes for CASSWTGDGYTF.

The rearrangement joins TRBV4-2 to TRBJ1-1; D perhaps matches TRBD1 (5 bases). The V gene lost 2 bases and the J gene lost 6 bases, with 25 bases spanning the gap. CDR1 and CDR2 from the germline V gene are LGHNA and YNFKEQ. This CDR3 is 18 amino acids long. In DNA, the CDR3 is TGTGCCAGCAGCCAACCCCGGGTCCAGGGCGTAGGTAGGGCTGAAGCTTTCTTT. This sequence encodes CASSQPRVQGVGRAEAFF.

This rearrangement joins TRBV29-1 to TRBJ2-5; D possibly corresponds to TRBD2 (5 bases). Trimming stripped 4 bases from V and 0 bases from J, with 9 bases between. CDR3 length: 13 amino acids. CDR1 SQVTM and CDR2 ANQGSEA come from the germline V gene. As DNA, the CDR3 is TGCAGCGTTGTGGACTCGTACCAAGAGACCCAGTACTTC. As protein: CSVVDSYQETQYF.

The CDR3 nucleotides read TGTGCCAGCAGTAGGGGGGAGCAGTTCTTC. This gives the protein CASSRGEQFF. The chain joins TRBV7-9 to TRBJ2-1; possible D gene TRBD1, 6 bases. CDR3 length: 10 residues. Germline-derived CDR1 and CDR2 are SEHNR and FQNEAQ (reference sequence). Trimming removed 6 bases at V and 10 bases at J, with 7 bases between.

This sequence joins TRBV6-6 and TRBJ1-6, with a tentative D call TRBD1 (6 bases). V was clipped by 5 bases and J by 9 bases, with 14 bases between them. CDR3 length equals 14 residues. The V gene's germline CDR1 is MNHNY and CDR2 SVGAGI (reference sequence). The CDR3 loop reads CASSILAGASPLHF. DNA for the CDR3: TGTGCCAGCAGTATTCTCGCAGGGGCTTCACCCCTCCACTTT.

The chain links TRBV6-5 to TRBJ2-1; 11 bases fit TRBD1. CDR1 is MNHEY and CDR2 is SVGAGI in the germline V gene. This CDR3 has 15 amino acids. Unmatched junction bases numbered 11, after V lost 7 bases and J lost 9 bases. CDR3 in amino acids: CASKGSGTGGGEQFF. The CDR3 region has the DNA TGTGCCAGCAAGGGTTCCGGGACAGGGGGGGGTGAGCAGTTCTTC.

This clone was seen a single time. The chain uses TRBV6-5 and TRBJ2-7, with 10 bases lining up with TRBD1. V dropped 0 bases and J dropped 6; count of bases not matched to a gene: 8. The length of the CDR3 is 16 residues. From germline, CDR1 is MNHEY and CDR2 SVGAGI. The CDR3 protein is CASSYSTRDRGREQYF. As DNA, the CDR3 is TGTGCCAGCAGTTACTCGACCCGGGACAGGGGACGCGAGCAGTACTTC.

The CDR3 region has the DNA TGTGCCAGCAGTTGGGCCTTAGCGGGGGCCTACAATGAGCAGTTCTTC. Translation: CASSWALAGAYNEQFF. The rearrangement uses TRBV6-2 or TRBV6-3 and TRBJ2-1, with 9 positions matching TRBD2. The CDR3 extends over 16 amino acids. Germline V lookup: CDR1 MNHEY, CDR2 SVGEGT. With 4 bases clipped from V and 2 bases from J, the junction kept 6 bases outside the gene matches.

The chain combines TRBV7-9 with TRBJ2-1; TRBD1 aligns across 7 bases. The J segment lost 5 bases and the V segment lost 5 bases, leaving 6 bases of the junction unmatched. The CDR3 loop spans 14 amino acids. Germline V gene lookup returns CDR1 SEHNR and CDR2 FQNEAQ (reference sequence). Here the CDR3 DNA reads TGTGCCAGCAGCCAGATGACAGGGCACAATGAGCAGTTCTTC. Protein sequence: CASSQMTGHNEQFF.

The chain carries TRBV19 and TRBJ1-6, with TRBD1 identical over 8 bases. CDR1 and CDR2 (germline): LNHDA, SQIVND (reference sequence). After removal of 7 bases from V and 1 base from J, the junction contained 6 bases not matched to a gene. The CDR3 extends over 16 amino acids. The CDR3 nucleotides are TGTGCCAGTAAGGTGACAGGGGTTTCCTATAATTCACCCCTCCACTTT. Protein sequence: CASKVTGVSYNSPLHF.